The 19 T cell receptor beta chains reported below all come from one sample, sequenced in a study of shared clonotypes between healthy human individuals. TCRdb's table, derived via immunoSEQ multiplex PCR, lists solely in-frame clones and lacks some. The sample lists some 2,000,000 clones, 90% to 95% occurring once. Material: naive CD4+ T cells sorted from blood. Subset denoted: CD45RA+ positively selected. Receptors originate from a man aged 18 to 29 in good health.

The chain combines TRBV7-9 with TRBJ1-2, with D possibly matching TRBD1 (5 bases). CDR3 length equals 14 residues. Germline CDR1 reads SEHNR; CDR2 reads FQNEAQ (reference sequence). V lost 0 bases to trimming and J lost 8 bases, with 13 bases between them. In DNA form, the CDR3 reads TGTGCCAGCAGCTTAGCCATCAGGGCTGAGGGCTACACCTTC. Its translation: CASSLAIRAEGYTF.

This rearrangement joins TRBV4-1 to TRBJ2-5, with 10 bases that match TRBD1. The CDR3 sequence is 15 residues long. Unmatched junction bases numbered 2, after V lost 0 bases and J lost 4 bases. Looked up from germline, CDR1 is MGHRA and CDR2 is YSYEKL. CDR3 nucleotide sequence: TGCGCCAGCAGCCAAGAATGGGACAGGGGAGAGACCCAGTACTTC. This codes for CASSQEWDRGETQYF.

This clone is a singleton in its sample. V is TRBV6-6 and J is TRBJ2-7, with D tentatively TRBD2 (6 bases). This CDR3 is built from 15 residues. With 2 bases removed from V and 5 bases from J, the gap between germline ends came to 16 bases. Germline CDR1 is MNHNY and CDR2 is SVGAGI (reference sequence). The DNA of the CDR3 is TGTGCCAGCAGTTACGGGACTCTCGCGAGAAACGAGCAGTACTTC. Its translation is CASSYGTLARNEQYF.

The chain employs TRBV7-8 and TRBJ1-2; 10 bases are a match to TRBD1. V lost 5 bases to trimming and J lost 6 bases; unmatched junction nucleotides: 9. This CDR3 has 15 amino acids. Germline V gene lookup returns CDR1 SGHVS and CDR2 FQNEAQ. The CDR3 nucleotides read TGTGCCAGCAGCATATCGGACAGGGGGATGGATGGCTACACCTTC. The encoded protein is CASSISDRGMDGYTF.

V gene TRBV18 combines with J gene TRBJ2-2; 12 bases map to TRBD2. The ends lost 4 bases at V and 4 bases at J; junction bases unmatched: 4. Per the germline V gene, CDR1 is KGHSH and CDR2 is LQKENI. The CDR3 loop spans 16 amino acids. The CDR3 sequence: CASSRTSGESTGELFF. CDR3 nucleotide sequence: TGTGCCAGCTCACGGACTAGCGGGGAGTCCACCGGGGAGCTGTTTTTT. Supplemented by reference TRBV18 and TRBJ2-2, the full variable domain reads NAGVMQNPRHLVRRRGQEARLRCSPMKGHSHVYWYRQLPEEGLKFMVYLQKENIIDESGMPKERFSAEFPKEGPSILRIQQVVRGDSAAYFCASSRTSGESTGELFFGEGSRLTVL.

As for this clone: A read error may account for a junction end that differs from germline. This chain uses TRBV30 with TRBJ2-5; D is possibly TRBD2 (7 bases). The CDR3 spans 15 residues. Germline V gene data show CDR1 as GTSNPN and CDR2 as SVGIG (reference sequence). CDR3 sequence (DNA): TGTGCCCGGAGGGGGAGGGGACTACCCCAAGAGACCCAGTACTTC. This encodes CARRGRGLPQETQYF.

This clone was seen just once. This chain uses TRBV11-2 with TRBJ2-5; no firm D call. Trimming took 3 bases from V and 2 from J, leaving 7 bases between them. The CDR3 totals 13 residues. The germline V gene has CDR1 SGHAT and CDR2 FQNNGV. The CDR3, as DNA: TGTGCCAGCAGCTTTACACTTCAAGAGACCCAGTACTTC. Amino acid sequence: CASSFTLQETQYF.

This chain connects TRBV5-4 to TRBJ1-3; 8 bases align to TRBD1. V shed 2 bases and J 3 bases; nucleotides not matched to a gene: 4. Germline CDR1 reads SGHNT; CDR2 reads YYREEE (reference sequence). The CDR3 has 15 amino acids. The CDR3 nucleotides are TGTGCCAGCAGCTTCCAGGGGGCTATTGGAAACACCATATATTTT. Translating it yields CASSFQGAIGNTIYF.

This chain joins TRBV7-3 and TRBJ1-6; D not resolved. The CDR3 covers 14 residues. Germline-derived CDR1 and CDR2 are SGHTA and FQGTGA. V shed 0 bases and J shed 8 bases, with 8 bases lying between them. This CDR3 is CASSLTGQDSPLHF. For the CDR3, the DNA is TGTGCCAGCAGCTTAACAGGGCAGGATTCACCCCTCCACTTT.

The V and J genes are TRBV5-6 and TRBJ2-2; D gene uncertain. The germline gives CDR1 SGHDT, CDR2 YYEEEE. Trimming took 0 bases from V and 4 from J, leaving 7 bases between them. The CDR3 is 14 amino acids. The CDR3 DNA sequence: TGTGCCAGCAGCTTGGCTCAAATCACCGGGGAGCTGTTTTTT. It encodes CASSLAQITGELFF.

This rearrangement joins TRBV7-9 to TRBJ2-5, with 7 bases aligning to TRBD2. Looked up from germline, CDR1 is SEHNR and CDR2 is FQNEAQ (reference sequence). The trim removed 5 bases at V and 5 bases at J, leaving 14 bases unmatched. The CDR3 length is 16 residues. CDR3 loop: CASSLSRDYRYETQYF. The CDR3 nucleotides read TGTGCCAGCAGCCTTTCCCGGGACTACCGTTACGAGACCCAGTACTTC.

The count of this clone is one. The genes are TRBV5-1 and TRBJ1-1; the D is unclear. The CDR3 has 16 amino acids. Trimming stripped 7 bases from V and 3 bases from J, with 22 bases between. Germline V lookup: CDR1 SGHRS, CDR2 YFSETQ. The CDR3 coding sequence is TGCGCCAGCGGTAGTGGGCAGCTCAATCGCTACACTGAAGCTTTCTTT. Amino acid sequence: CASGSGQLNRYTEAFF.

CDR3 bases: TGTGCCAGCAGCTTCGGACAGGGGGAATACTACGAGCAGTACTTC. This gives the protein CASSFGQGEYYEQYF. The rearrangement uses TRBV2 and TRBJ2-7; 10 bases agree with TRBD1. J gave up 3 bases and V 6 bases, and 8 bases lay outside the gene matches. This CDR3 spans 15 amino acids. CDR1 SNHLY and CDR2 FYNNEI come from the germline V gene. Full variable domain (missing parts from reference TRBV2 and TRBJ2-7): EPEVTQTPSHQVTQMGQEVILRCVPISNHLYFYWYRQILGQKVEFLVSFYNNEISEKSEIFDDQFSVERPDGSNFTLKIRSTKLEDSAMYFCASSFGQGEYYEQYFGPGTRLTVT.

This clone is a singleton in its sample. The rearrangement joins TRBV2 to TRBJ2-7; D ambiguous. CDR3 length equals 16 residues. Deletions cut 3 bases from V and 5 bases from J, with 20 bases between. Germline-derived CDR1 and CDR2 are SNHLY and FYNNEI. CDR3 loop: CASSDGIALIVHEQYF. CDR3 DNA sequence: TGTGCCAGCAGTGACGGCATAGCTTTAATCGTCCACGAGCAGTACTTC.

The V and J genes are TRBV10-3 and TRBJ2-2; 12 nucleotides match TRBD1. V lost 7 bases, J lost 3 bases, and 6 bases stayed unmatched. Germline CDR1 is ENHRY and CDR2 is SYGVKD. The CDR3 consists of 16 residues. The CDR3 DNA reads TGTGCCATCAAGCCGGGACAGGGGGCGGACACCGGGGAGCTGTTTTTT. Translated, it gives CAIKPGQGADTGELFF.

This clone has a single count. This sample also contains other DNA sequences that code for the same CDR3. The gene calls are TRBV19 and TRBJ1-1, with D maybe TRBD1 (5 bases). Trimming pared 6 bases from V and 1 base from J, leaving 9 bases between. Germline loops: CDR1 LNHDA, CDR2 SQIVND (reference sequence). The CDR3 is 13 amino acids. Here the CDR3 reads CASSRAANTEAFF. In nucleotides, the CDR3 is TGTGCCAGTAGCAGGGCAGCGAACACTGAAGCTTTCTTT.

CDR3 coding DNA: TGTGCCAGCAGTTTAGGGCCAGGGGGCTACGAGCAGTACTTC. Protein sequence: CASSLGPGGYEQYF. V and J are TRBV27 and TRBJ2-7, with 7 bases aligning to TRBD1. Per the germline V gene, CDR1 is MNHEY and CDR2 is SMNVEV (reference sequence). J lost 3 bases, V lost 2 bases, and 4 bases had no gene match. The CDR3 has 14 amino acids.

The rearrangement links TRBV19 to TRBJ1-5, with 7 positions matching TRBD1. The CDR3 loop spans 15 amino acids. Germline CDR1 reads LNHDA; CDR2 reads SQIVND (reference sequence). V was clipped by 9 bases and J by 7 bases; unmatched bases: 15. The CDR3 bases are TGTGCCAGCAGCCCCCCGACAGGGACTGGACAGCCCCAGCATTTT. Translation gives CASSPPTGTGQPQHF.

This chain joins TRBV18 and TRBJ1-4, with 8 bases identical to TRBD1. Germline CDR1 KGHSH, CDR2 LQKENI. CDR3 length: 15 residues. The J segment lost 4 bases and the V segment lost 3 bases, leaving 4 bases of the junction unmatched. The CDR3 region has the DNA TGTGCCAGCTCACCCCGACAGGGGTTTAATGAAAAACTGTTTTTT. Its protein product is CASSPRQGFNEKLFF.